Only one count was recorded for the clone carrying this T cell receptor (beta chain). Germline trimming cut 0 bases from V and 6 bases from J; bases unmatched to any gene: 3. The germline V gene has CDR1 MGHRA and CDR2 YSYEKL. The CDR3 is made up of 15 amino acids. Per the authors' pipeline: It was from reference gene primer amplification that nucleated cell counts were estimated. The assay was immunoSEQ multiplex PCR, and TCRdb's table has in-frame clones only and misses some. V, J and clone size were drawn from that table, and D and trimming were deduced from the DNA. The top ten clones hold roughly 7.3% of a sample with about 100,000 clones, less than 90% of them seen once. This specimen belongs to a study of blood T cell repertoires in COVID-19. Across the study: Samples came from the United States, Italy and Spain, spanning acute and convalescent COVID-19. T cells, B-cell-depleted T cells, or PBMCs provided the cDNA or gDNA that served as material.

The V gene is TRBV4-1, the J gene TRBJ2-1; TRBD2 aligns across 9 bases. Sequencing used peripheral blood. The clonotype originates from a man aged 30-40 years in a cohort sampled during active COVID-19. In DNA form, the CDR3 reads TGCGCCAGCAGCCAAGAGGGGCGGGGGGGCAATGAGCAGTTCTTC. Translated: CASSQEGRGGNEQFF.